The T cell receptor (beta chain) under discussion was sequenced for a study of response to subunit inactivated influenza vaccine. Study-level findings and limits: Only a handful of new T cells, the authors suggested, are recruited with each seasonal influenza vaccination.

TCRdb analysed the RT-PCR reads with MiXCR anew, one entry per CDR3 protein. The repertoire holds approximately 520,000 distinct CDR3 sequences, with 16% as singletons. The germline gives CDR1 ENHRY, CDR2 SYGVKD. V lost 6 bases, J lost 7 bases, and 19 bases lay in between. This CDR3 is 16 amino acids long. This clonotype was found a few times. Its specificity is not known. The chain is built from TRBV10-3 and TRBJ1-6, with unresolved D. Here the sequenced sample was CD4+ T cells sorted from PBMCs, taken around 25 months after vaccination. This clonotype originated in a man between 50 and 75 years old who received an inactivated influenza vaccine. The CDR3 bases are TGTGCCATCAGCGACCTTGGAGGGAGCGTCAATTCACCCCTCCACTTT. Encoded protein: CAISDLGGSVNSPLHF.